Listed here is a single T cell receptor (beta chain). Its antigen is not identified. The sample comes from a study of cytomegalovirus exposure and HLA in healthy donors. Study-wide findings and caveats: With further analysis later on, most CMV-associated TCR beta chains appeared HLA-restricted. In a later analysis, DRB1 alleles had the most associated TCRs; HLA-C alleles the fewest. TCR beta chains numbering 164 were designated cytomegalovirus-associated.

The CDR3 spans 15 residues. Trimming cost V 3 bases and J 4 bases; bases outside gene matches: 8. The germline V gene encodes CDR1 LGHNA and CDR2 YNFKEQ. The PCR used 60 Vbeta and 13 Jbeta primers. Clones were read by immunoSEQ multiplex PCR, and TCRdb kept only the in-frame ones, dropping some. The table has about 130,000 clones, more than 80% seen once. This sequence was found in a middle-aged woman in good health and CMV-seropositive. The genes are TRBV4-2 and TRBJ1-2, with 7 bases matching TRBD1. Sequencing was done on a sample of PBMCs. The CDR3 nucleotides read TGTGCCAGCAGCCAGGATGACCAGGGGGTCTATGGCTACACCTTC. Protein product: CASSQDDQGVYGYTF.